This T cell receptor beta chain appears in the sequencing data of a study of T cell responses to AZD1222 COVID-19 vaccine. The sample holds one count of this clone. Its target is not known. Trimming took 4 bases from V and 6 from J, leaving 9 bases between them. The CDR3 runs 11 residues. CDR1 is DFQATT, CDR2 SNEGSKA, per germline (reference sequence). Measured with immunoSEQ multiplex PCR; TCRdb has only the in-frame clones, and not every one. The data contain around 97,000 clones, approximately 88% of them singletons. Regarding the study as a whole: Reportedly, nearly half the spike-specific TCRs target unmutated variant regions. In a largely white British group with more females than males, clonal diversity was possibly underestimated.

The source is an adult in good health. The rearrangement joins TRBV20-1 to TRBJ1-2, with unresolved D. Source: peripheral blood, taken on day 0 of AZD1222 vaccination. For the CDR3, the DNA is TGCAGTGCTACGACTACCCATGGCTACACCTTC. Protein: CSATTTHGYTF.